The 30 T cell receptor beta chains below were found in one sample sequenced in a study of monozygotic twins with inflammatory bowel disease. TCRdb reprocessed the 5' RACE reads, keeping one entry per CDR3 protein, no DNA. The table lists a few hundred thousand distinct CDR3 sequences. Sequencing was done on a sample of blood. The receptors come from a human donor with ulcerative colitis or Crohn's disease, or a healthy co-twin of an affected twin (not recorded which).

The chain joins TRBV3-1 to TRBJ2-5. The CDR3 extends over 14 amino acids. Germline lookup yields CDR1 LGHDT and CDR2 YNNKEL (reference sequence). The CDR3 protein is CASSQGKNQETQYF.

This chain uses TRBV12-3 or TRBV12-4 with TRBJ1-2; TCRdb picks TRBD1, but there is no DNA to check that call. This CDR3 spans 14 amino acids. The CDR3 reads CASSPGKGLYGYTF.

The V call is TRBV4-2, the J call TRBJ2-2; no DNA is available, so the TRBD2 call from TCRdb remains unchecked. The CDR3 covers 13 residues. Germline V gives CDR1 LGHNA, CDR2 YNFKEQ. CDR3 loop: CASRTIGTGELFF.

V is TRBV18 and J is TRBJ1-6. Germline V gene sequence: CDR1 KGHSH, CDR2 LQKENI. This CDR3 comprises 14 residues. The CDR3 is CASLSHPNNSPLHF. Complete variable domain (other parts from reference TRBV18 and TRBJ1-6): NAGVMQNPRHLVRRRGQEARLRCSPMKGHSHVYWYRQLPEEGLKFMVYLQKENIIDESGMPKERFSAEFPKEGPSILRIQQVVRGDSAAYFCASLSHPNNSPLHFGNGTRLTVT.

This chain uses TRBV9 with TRBJ2-5; TCRdb names TRBD2, which stays unverified in the absence of DNA. The CDR3 consists of 14 residues. Germline lookup yields CDR1 SGDLS and CDR2 YYNGEE. CDR3: CASSPSPGVETQYF.

The chain joins TRBV29-1 to TRBJ1-5; the TCRdb D gene call, TRBD1, has no DNA to confirm it. Germline CDR1 and CDR2: SQVTM and ANQGSEA. The CDR3 loop spans 13 amino acids. This CDR3 is CSVGQGVYAPQHF.

This chain joins TRBV12-3 or TRBV12-4 and TRBJ2-5; TCRdb picks TRBD2, but there is no DNA to check that call. The CDR3 runs to 15 residues. Here the CDR3 reads CASSLYPRLEETQYF.

This chain's CDR3 is CASSQTGRNSPLHF. This rearrangement joins TRBV4-3 to TRBJ1-6. Germline V lookup: CDR1 LGHNA, CDR2 YSLEER. CDR3 length: 14 amino acids.

The rearrangement uses TRBV12-3 or TRBV12-4 and TRBJ2-2; as DNA is missing, the TRBD1 call by TCRdb cannot be tested. The CDR3 covers 17 residues. The CDR3 here is CASSLGPGQGSTGELFF.

The rearrangement links TRBV7-9 to TRBJ2-5; TCRdb gives TRBD1 as the D gene, but with no DNA this cannot be confirmed. Germline assignment: CDR1 SEHNR and CDR2 FQNEAQ (reference sequence). There are 15 residues in the CDR3. The CDR3 reads CASSLWGRSQETQYF.

V and J are TRBV4-3 and TRBJ2-1. Germline CDR1 and CDR2: LGHNA and YSLEER. The CDR3 is made up of 17 amino acids. CDR3 sequence reads: CASSQDPWEVVYNEQFF.

This chain connects TRBV19 to TRBJ2-2. The CDR3 is 11 amino acids. Germline V lookup: CDR1 LNHDA, CDR2 SQIVND (reference sequence). The CDR3 here is CASSIAGELFF.

The chain is built from TRBV29-1 and TRBJ1-3; lacking DNA, the TRBD1 call made by TCRdb goes unchecked. The CDR3 is 13 amino acids. Per the germline V gene, CDR1 is SQVTM and CDR2 is ANQGSEA. CDR3 amino acids: CSARDSIRDTIYF.

The chain is built from TRBV27 and TRBJ2-3; TCRdb returns TRBD1, unconfirmable since there is no DNA. CDR1 and CDR2 from the germline V gene are MNHEY and SMNVEV (reference sequence). The CDR3 is 15 amino acids. CDR3 sequence: CASSPDRGGTDTQYF.

This sequence joins TRBV5-1 and TRBJ2-7; TCRdb indicates TRBD2, and absent DNA this call remains unverified. Germline V gene lookup returns CDR1 SGHRS and CDR2 YFSETQ. This CDR3 region has 14 residues. The chain's CDR3 is CASSLVGGNYEQYF.

V and J are TRBV20-1 and TRBJ2-7; the D call of TRBD2 rests on TCRdb alone, since no DNA is present to check it. Germline CDR1 reads DFQATT; CDR2 reads SNEGSKA (reference sequence). The CDR3 is 13 amino acids. CDR3 amino acids: CSVTSGFSYEQYF.

V is TRBV13 and J is TRBJ2-1; TCRdb's D gene call, TRBD2, goes unchecked for lack of DNA. Per germline, CDR1 PRHDT and CDR2 FYEKMQ (reference sequence). The CDR3 contains 18 residues. The CDR3 is CASSSPSEEISFYNEQFF.

The V and J genes are TRBV28 and TRBJ1-5. The germline CDR1 and CDR2 sequences are MDHEN and SYDVKM. CDR3 length: 16 amino acids. CDR3: CASSPRGEASNQPQHF.

This chain links TRBV19 with TRBJ1-3. Germline V gene lookup returns CDR1 LNHDA and CDR2 SQIVND (reference sequence). The CDR3 spans 14 residues. CDR3 amino acids: CASSRAGVGNTIYF.

The rearrangement joins TRBV2 to TRBJ1-5; checking the TCRdb D call of TRBD1 is not possible without DNA. Germline V lookup: CDR1 SNHLY, CDR2 FYNNEI. The CDR3 is 15 residues long. The chain's CDR3 is CASRRGADSNQPQHF. Based on the CDR3 plus reference TRBV2 and TRBJ1-5, the full variable domain is EPEVTQTPSHQVTQMGQEVILRCVPISNHLYFYWYRQILGQKVEFLVSFYNNEISEKSEIFDDQFSVERPDGSNFTLKIRSTKLEDSAMYFCASRRGADSNQPQHFGDGTRLSIL.

The chain recombines TRBV12-3 or TRBV12-4 with TRBJ2-7; as DNA is missing, the TRBD2 call by TCRdb cannot be tested. This CDR3 has 15 residues. The CDR3 here is CASKSGTSGWHEQYF.

CDR3 sequence reads: CSARKPGTAFQPQHF. The chain links TRBV20-1 to TRBJ1-5; absent DNA, TCRdb's TRBD1 call cannot be checked. The CDR3 is 15 residues long. CDR1 and CDR2 from the germline V gene are DFQATT and SNEGSKA (reference sequence).

This chain joins TRBV4-3 and TRBJ2-5. The CDR3 loop spans 13 amino acids. Per germline, CDR1 LGHNA and CDR2 YSLEER. CDR3: CASSQGLLETQYF.

The CDR3: CASSWGLANYEQYF. The chain combines TRBV7-2 with TRBJ2-7; as DNA is missing, the TRBD2 call by TCRdb cannot be tested. The length of the CDR3 is 14 residues. The germline V gene encodes CDR1 SGHTA and CDR2 FQGNSA.

This chain uses TRBV20-1 with TRBJ1-6. Germline V gene data show CDR1 as DFQATT and CDR2 as SNEGSKA (reference sequence). CDR3 length: 15 amino acids. The CDR3 here is CSARGEQPYNSPLHF.

The gene calls are TRBV12-3 or TRBV12-4 and TRBJ1-3. The CDR3 runs 15 residues. CDR3 sequence reads: CASSWHESSGNTIYF.

The V gene is TRBV6-5, the J gene TRBJ2-5. The CDR3 is 12 amino acids. Germline V CDR1 and CDR2: MNHEY, SVGAGI. CDR3 protein: CASNADGVAQYF.

The chain combines TRBV5-5 with TRBJ1-6; TCRdb reports TRBD1, a call that lacks DNA to check it against. Germline CDR1 SGHKS, CDR2 YYEKEE (reference sequence). CDR3 length: 16 residues. The CDR3 sequence: CASSFAQGSGRSPLHF.

This chain links TRBV12-3 or TRBV12-4 with TRBJ2-2; as DNA is missing, the TRBD1 call by TCRdb cannot be tested. The CDR3 consists of 18 residues. The CDR3 here is CASSLNPRKGGNTGELFF.

This sequence joins TRBV6-5 and TRBJ2-1; TCRdb gives TRBD1 as the D gene, but with no DNA this cannot be confirmed. This CDR3 is 14 amino acids long. Germline V gives CDR1 MNHEY, CDR2 SVGAGI. The CDR3 loop reads CASSYSDSYNEQFF.